These T cell receptor beta chains were read from a single sample in a study of control samples from healthy donors and cancer patients. Assay: immunoSEQ multiplex PCR; the TCRdb copy retains only in-frame clones and omits some. The sample has about 120,000 clones, over 90% seen once. The specimen sequenced was blood. The receptors derive from a man in his thirties or forties in good health. Both conserved end residues are part of each CDR3. The order of the fields is J gene, D gene, CDR3 length, V gene, clone size, CDR3 protein, CDR3 DNA. D genes are given only for firm matches. The size field is filled for only some rows; it gives once, few, many or a size class.

j_gene: TRBJ1-1
d_gene: TRBD1
len: 16
v_gene: TRBV6-2/TRBV6-3
abundance: .
CDR3aa: CASSLGQDLANTEAFF
CDR3nt: TGTGCCAGCAGTCTCGGACAGGACTTAGCGAACACTGAAGCTTTCTTT

j_gene: TRBJ1-1
d_gene: TRBD1
len: 18
v_gene: TRBV6-6
abundance: .
CDR3aa: CASSLLRVNRGGDTEAFF
CDR3nt: TGTGCCAGCAGTCTACTTCGCGTCAACAGGGGAGGGGACACTGAAGCTTTCTTT

j_gene: TRBJ1-1
d_gene: .
len: 14
v_gene: TRBV5-5
abundance: once
CDR3aa: CASSFNDWGTEAFF
CDR3nt: TGTGCCAGCAGCTTTAATGACTGGGGAACTGAAGCTTTCTTT

j_gene: TRBJ2-5
d_gene: .
len: 15
v_gene: TRBV5-1
abundance: .
CDR3aa: CASSPMPPSQETQYF
CDR3nt: TGCGCCAGCAGCCCAATGCCACCTTCCCAAGAGACCCAGTACTTC

j_gene: TRBJ1-4
d_gene: TRBD1
len: 14
v_gene: TRBV5-1
abundance: once
CDR3aa: CASSLELGGKKLFF
CDR3nt: TGCGCCAGCAGCTTGGAGTTAGGGGGCAAAAAACTGTTTTTT

j_gene: TRBJ2-2
d_gene: .
len: 15
v_gene: TRBV19
abundance: .
CDR3aa: CASRLLATNTGELFF
CDR3nt: TGTGCCAGCCGGCTTCTAGCGACGAACACCGGGGAGCTGTTTTTT

j_gene: TRBJ2-7
d_gene: .
len: 13
v_gene: TRBV4-1
abundance: .
CDR3aa: CASSQAEAYEQYF
CDR3nt: TGCGCCAGCAGCCAAGCCGAAGCCTACGAGCAGTACTTC

j_gene: TRBJ1-5
d_gene: TRBD1
len: 20
v_gene: TRBV5-4
abundance: .
CDR3aa: CASSLGYRQGRDRPNQPQHF
CDR3nt: TGTGCCAGCAGCTTGGGATACCGACAGGGGAGGGACCGGCCCAATCAGCCCCAGCATTTT

j_gene: TRBJ1-2
d_gene: .
len: 11
v_gene: TRBV5-6
abundance: .
CDR3aa: CASSARYGYTF
CDR3nt: TGTGCCAGCTCCGCCCGCTATGGCTACACCTTC

j_gene: TRBJ1-1
d_gene: TRBD1
len: 15
v_gene: TRBV2
abundance: .
CDR3aa: CASSADRGGNTEAFF
CDR3nt: TGTGCCAGCAGCGCTGACAGGGGGGGGAACACTGAAGCTTTCTTT

j_gene: TRBJ1-2
d_gene: TRBD1
len: 16
v_gene: TRBV6-2/TRBV6-3
abundance: few
CDR3aa: CASSYITPGQASGYTF
CDR3nt: TGTGCCAGCAGTTACATTACTCCGGGACAGGCCTCCGGCTACACCTTC

j_gene: TRBJ2-4
d_gene: .
len: 15
v_gene: TRBV10-3
abundance: .
CDR3aa: CAISPSSTLESIQYF
CDR3nt: TGTGCCATCAGTCCTTCCTCCACTCTAGAATCCATTCAGTACTTC

j_gene: TRBJ2-1
d_gene: TRBD2
len: 11
v_gene: TRBV19
abundance: .
CDR3aa: CASSVAGSQFF
CDR3nt: TGTGCCAGTAGCGTAGCGGGGTCGCAGTTCTTC

j_gene: TRBJ1-6
d_gene: TRBD1
len: 15
v_gene: TRBV7-9
abundance: .
CDR3aa: CASSQGRQGGSPLHF
CDR3nt: TGTGCCAGCAGCCAGGGGAGACAGGGTGGGTCACCCCTCCACTTT

j_gene: TRBJ2-1
d_gene: .
len: 11
v_gene: TRBV12-3/TRBV12-4
abundance: .
CDR3aa: CASSFSDEQFF
CDR3nt: TGTGCCAGCAGTTTCAGCGATGAGCAGTTCTTC

j_gene: TRBJ1-2
d_gene: .
len: 12
v_gene: TRBV12-3/TRBV12-4
abundance: .
CDR3aa: CASSLPGVGYTF
CDR3nt: TGTGCCAGCAGTTTACCAGGGGTTGGCTACACCTTC

j_gene: TRBJ2-1
d_gene: .
len: 13
v_gene: TRBV5-1
abundance: .
CDR3aa: CASSGGARSEQFF
CDR3nt: TGCGCCAGCAGCGGGGGGGCGCGGTCGGAGCAGTTCTTC

j_gene: TRBJ1-2
d_gene: .
len: 14
v_gene: TRBV24-1
abundance: .
CDR3aa: CATSEQGGSYGYTF
CDR3nt: TGTGCCACCAGTGAACAGGGAGGGAGCTATGGCTACACCTTC

j_gene: TRBJ2-7
d_gene: .
len: 12
v_gene: TRBV9
abundance: .
CDR3aa: CASSVAEGEQYF
CDR3nt: TGTGCCAGCAGCGTCGCGGAAGGCGAGCAGTACTTC

j_gene: TRBJ1-1
d_gene: .
len: 15
v_gene: TRBV6-5
abundance: .
CDR3aa: CASRYFRAANTEAFF
CDR3nt: TGTGCCAGCAGGTATTTCCGGGCCGCGAACACTGAAGCTTTCTTT

j_gene: TRBJ1-2
d_gene: .
len: 15
v_gene: TRBV27
abundance: .
CDR3aa: CASSLSRDPNYGYTF
CDR3nt: TGTGCCAGCAGTTTATCGAGGGATCCAAACTATGGCTACACCTTC

j_gene: TRBJ1-3
d_gene: .
len: 15
v_gene: TRBV7-9
abundance: .
CDR3aa: CASSSDGSSGNTIYF
CDR3nt: TGTGCCAGCAGCTCTGACGGAAGCTCTGGAAACACCATATATTTT

j_gene: TRBJ1-2
d_gene: TRBD1
len: 15
v_gene: TRBV9
abundance: .
CDR3aa: CASSASGTGNYGYTF
CDR3nt: TGTGCCAGCAGCGCATCCGGGACAGGGAACTATGGCTACACCTTC

j_gene: TRBJ1-5
d_gene: TRBD1
len: 14
v_gene: TRBV5-6
abundance: .
CDR3aa: CASRKNRGDQPQHF
CDR3nt: TGTGCCAGCAGGAAAAACAGGGGTGATCAGCCCCAGCATTTT

j_gene: TRBJ1-5
d_gene: .
len: 17
v_gene: TRBV6-1
abundance: .
CDR3aa: CASSEKMAGVRFQPQHF
CDR3nt: TGTGCCAGCAGTGAAAAGATGGCAGGAGTAAGGTTCCAGCCCCAGCATTTT